A selection of T cell receptor beta chains follows, all from one sample in a study of PD-L1 blockade in urothelial cancer. Profiling relied on immunoSEQ multiplex PCR, and the TCRdb table lists in-frame clones only, not all of them. Of 40,000 to 55,000 clones listed, 70% to 90% were seen once; the top ten hold more than 20%. Material: PBMCs, obtained around atezolizumab (anti-PD-L1) treatment. The source of these receptors is a donor aged 40 or older with urothelial cancer. Each CDR3 is given without its conserved first and last residue. The order of the fields is V gene, CDR3 length, CDR3 protein.

TRBV7-2 | 13 | ASSLEALRGNIQY
TRBV2 | 10 | ASGTGGDEQY
TRBV6-5 | 13 | ASSLLAGGRETQY
TRBV28 | 12 | ASRRLGWVPEAF
TRBV7-2 | 13 | ASSPDRGHGNTIY
TRBV29-1 | 12 | SVEGVAGWNEQY
TRBV18 | 15 | ASSPRLAGGGGHEQY
TRBV18 | 14 | ASSPIGTGGKETQY
TRBV4-3 | 15 | ASSQDPRGSGANVLT
TRBV2 | 13 | ASRPWTSGSYEQY
TRBV5-1 | 16 | ASSRTGTSGRAGNEQF
TRBV27 | 12 | ASSLIGRDSPLH
TRBV28 | 14 | ASSPPGQGGGEKLF
TRBV2 | 13 | ASSPGSGRRDEQF
TRBV5-1 | 11 | ASSLGTKETQY
TRBV18 | 13 | ASSRTGGNQETQY
TRBV6-6 | 14 | ASSYFGGGRADTQY
TRBV19 | 13 | ASTPAGQGAYEQY
TRBV6-6 | 12 | ASSYPQLANIQY
TRBV7-9 | 13 | ASSPRLADYNEQF
TRBV28 | 12 | ASSSAGLDQPQH
TRBV7-9 | 13 | ASSLRGASSYEQY
TRBV9 | 12 | ASSVTVGSYEQY
TRBV14 | 11 | ASSQGQLTEAF
TRBV5-1 | 12 | ASRVGGDDTEAF
TRBV7-2 | 13 | ASSTGYPGDSPLH
TRBV19 | 11 | ASSMGQQGTQY
TRBV5-4 | 13 | ASSLEPSGTYEQY
TRBV7-2 | 14 | ASSRGQRGRALEQY
TRBV30 | 9 | AWTLAVEQY
TRBV5-6 | 16 | ASSLGVSGNPSHNEQF
TRBV18 | 12 | ASSPGPKADTQY
TRBV7-2 | 13 | ASSLWRSDTDTQY
TRBV6-1 | 13 | ASGSTGTFQETQY
TRBV4-2 | 14 | ASSQDPSGSWGEQF
TRBV7-8 | 13 | ASSLDRSPNYGYT
TRBV5-1 | 15 | ASSGSDSLPPTDTQY
TRBV18 | 13 | ASSHSLQGNQPQH
TRBV7-2 | 10 | ASGRLSYEQY
TRBV6-6 | 9 | ASSYSFEQF
TRBV12-2 | 16 | ASRSRDRAFRGAYEQY
TRBV7-2 | 15 | ASSGGGGPYSNQPQH
TRBV7-9 | 14 | ASSPPSGSSYNEQF
TRBV2 | 14 | ASSVGMGSSYNEQF
TRBV7-2 | 12 | ASSRGGAGETQY